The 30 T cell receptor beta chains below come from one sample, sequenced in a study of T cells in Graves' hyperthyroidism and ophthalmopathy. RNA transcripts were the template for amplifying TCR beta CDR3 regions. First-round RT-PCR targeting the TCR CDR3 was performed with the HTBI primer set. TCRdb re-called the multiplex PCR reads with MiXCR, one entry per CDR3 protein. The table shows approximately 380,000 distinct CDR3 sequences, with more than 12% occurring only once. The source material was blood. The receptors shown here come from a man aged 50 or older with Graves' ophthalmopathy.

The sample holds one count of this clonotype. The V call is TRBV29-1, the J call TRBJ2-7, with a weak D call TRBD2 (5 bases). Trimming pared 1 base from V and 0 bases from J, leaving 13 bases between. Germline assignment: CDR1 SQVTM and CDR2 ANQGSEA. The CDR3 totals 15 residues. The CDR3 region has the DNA TGCAGCGTTGAAGGTGTCCCAGGACTCTCCTACGAGCAGTACTTC. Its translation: CSVEGVPGLSYEQYF.

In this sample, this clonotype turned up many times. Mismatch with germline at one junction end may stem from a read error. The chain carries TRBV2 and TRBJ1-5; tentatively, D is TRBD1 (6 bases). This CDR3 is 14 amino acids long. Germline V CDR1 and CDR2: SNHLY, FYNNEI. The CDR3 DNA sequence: TGTGCCAGCAGGGAAGGTCCAGGGGCTCAGCCCCAGCATTTT. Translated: CASREGPGAQPQHF.

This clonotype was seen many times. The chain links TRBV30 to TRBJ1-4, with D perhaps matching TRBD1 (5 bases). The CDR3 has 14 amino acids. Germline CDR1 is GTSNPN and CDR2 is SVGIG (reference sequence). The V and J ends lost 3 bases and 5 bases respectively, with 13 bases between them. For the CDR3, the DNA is TGTGCCTGGAGCGGACACGGCGGAAATGAAAAACTGTTTTTT. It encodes CAWSGHGGNEKLFF.

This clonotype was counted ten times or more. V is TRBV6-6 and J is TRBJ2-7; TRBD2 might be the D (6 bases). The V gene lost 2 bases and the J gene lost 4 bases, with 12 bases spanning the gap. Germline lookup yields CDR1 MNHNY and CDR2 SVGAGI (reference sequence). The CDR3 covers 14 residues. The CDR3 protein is CASSYGGLIYEQYF. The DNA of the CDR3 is TGTGCCAGCAGTTACGGGGGACTTATTTACGAGCAGTACTTC.

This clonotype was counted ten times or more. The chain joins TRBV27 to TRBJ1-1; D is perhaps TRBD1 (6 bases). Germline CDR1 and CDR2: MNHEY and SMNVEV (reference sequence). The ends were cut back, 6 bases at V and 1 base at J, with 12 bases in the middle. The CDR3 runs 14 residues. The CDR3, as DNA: TGTGCCAGCAGCGAAACAGGGTGGAACACTGAAGCTTTCTTT. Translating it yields CASSETGWNTEAFF.

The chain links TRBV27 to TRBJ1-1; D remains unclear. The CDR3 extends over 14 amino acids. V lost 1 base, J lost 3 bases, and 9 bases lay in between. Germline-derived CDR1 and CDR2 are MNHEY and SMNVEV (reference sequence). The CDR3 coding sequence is TGTGCCAGCAGTTTATATGCGCGGCACACTGAAGCTTTCTTT. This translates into CASSLYARHTEAFF.

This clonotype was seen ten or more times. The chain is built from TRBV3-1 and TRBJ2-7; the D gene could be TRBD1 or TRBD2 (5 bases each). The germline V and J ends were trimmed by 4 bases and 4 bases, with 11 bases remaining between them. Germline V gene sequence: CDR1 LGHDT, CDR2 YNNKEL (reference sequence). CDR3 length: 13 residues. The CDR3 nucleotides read TGTGCCAGCAGCCGGGAGAACAGGTACGAGCAGTACTTC. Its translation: CASSRENRYEQYF.

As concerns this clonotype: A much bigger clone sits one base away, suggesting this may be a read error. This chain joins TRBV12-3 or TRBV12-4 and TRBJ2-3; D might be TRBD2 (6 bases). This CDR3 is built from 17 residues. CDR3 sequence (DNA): TGTGCCAGCACCTCGAAGATGGCGGGAAAAAGCACAGCTACGCAGTATTTT. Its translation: CASTSKMAGKSTATQYF.

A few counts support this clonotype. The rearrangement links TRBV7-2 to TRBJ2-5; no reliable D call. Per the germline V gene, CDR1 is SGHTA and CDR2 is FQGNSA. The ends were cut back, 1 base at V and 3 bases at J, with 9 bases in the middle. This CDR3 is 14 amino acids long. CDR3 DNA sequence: TGTGCCAGCAGCTTAGTCGCAGCGAAAGAGACCCAGTACTTC. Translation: CASSLVAAKETQYF.

The chain's CDR3 is CSASSPFF. CDR3 nucleotides: TGCAGTGCTAGTAGCCCCTTTTTT. The chain joins TRBV20-1 to TRBJ1-4; D is unresolved. The germline CDR1 and CDR2 sequences are DFQATT and SNEGSKA (reference sequence). The CDR3 sequence is 8 residues long. Trimming cost V 3 bases and J 17 bases, with 7 bases left between them.

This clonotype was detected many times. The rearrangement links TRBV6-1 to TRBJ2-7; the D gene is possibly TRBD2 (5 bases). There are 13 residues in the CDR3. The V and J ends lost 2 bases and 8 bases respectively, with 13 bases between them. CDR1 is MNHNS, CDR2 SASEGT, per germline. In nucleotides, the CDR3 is TGTGCCAGCAGTGAACAAGGAACGGGAAAGCAGTACTTC. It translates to CASSEQGTGKQYF.

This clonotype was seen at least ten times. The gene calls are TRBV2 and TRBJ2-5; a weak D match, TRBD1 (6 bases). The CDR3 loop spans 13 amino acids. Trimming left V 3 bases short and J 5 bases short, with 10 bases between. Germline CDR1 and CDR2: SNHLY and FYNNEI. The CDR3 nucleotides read TGTGCCAGCAGTGACTACAGGGTCGAGACCCAGTACTTC. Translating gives CASSDYRVETQYF.

CDR3 sequence: CATGHSSYEQYF. The CDR3 bases are TGTGCCACGGGACATAGCTCCTACGAGCAGTACTTC. The rearrangement joins TRBV15 to TRBJ2-7, with D possibly being TRBD1 (6 bases). The CDR3 length is 12 residues. The germline gives CDR1 LNHNV, CDR2 YYDKDF (reference sequence). V was cut by 9 bases and J by 0 bases, with 9 bases left in between.

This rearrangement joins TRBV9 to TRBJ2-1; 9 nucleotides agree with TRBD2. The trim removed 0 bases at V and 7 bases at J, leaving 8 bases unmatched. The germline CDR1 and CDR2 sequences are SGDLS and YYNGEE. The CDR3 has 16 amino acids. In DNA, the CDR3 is TGTGCCAGCAGCGTAGGGAGCGGGAGGCCGGGAAATGAGCAGTTCTTC. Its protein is CASSVGSGRPGNEQFF.

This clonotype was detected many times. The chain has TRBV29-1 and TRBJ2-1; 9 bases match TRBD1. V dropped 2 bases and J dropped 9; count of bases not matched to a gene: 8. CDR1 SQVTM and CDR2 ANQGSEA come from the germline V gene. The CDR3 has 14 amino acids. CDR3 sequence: CSVENRQGGGEQFF. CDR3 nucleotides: TGCAGCGTTGAAAACCGACAGGGGGGGGGTGAGCAGTTCTTC.

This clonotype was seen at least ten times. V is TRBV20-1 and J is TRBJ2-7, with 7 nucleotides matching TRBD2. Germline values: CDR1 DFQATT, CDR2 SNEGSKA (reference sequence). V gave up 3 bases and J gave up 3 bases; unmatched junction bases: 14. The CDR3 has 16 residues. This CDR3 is CSASGDLRGVVYEQYF. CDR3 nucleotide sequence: TGCAGTGCTAGTGGGGACCTACGGGGGGTTGTCTACGAGCAGTACTTC.

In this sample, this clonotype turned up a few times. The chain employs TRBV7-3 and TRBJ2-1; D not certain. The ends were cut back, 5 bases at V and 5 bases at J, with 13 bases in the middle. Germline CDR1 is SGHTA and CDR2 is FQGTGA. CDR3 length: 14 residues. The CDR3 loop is CASSLSRANNEQFF. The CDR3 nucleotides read TGTGCCAGCAGCCTGAGCCGGGCCAACAATGAGCAGTTCTTC.

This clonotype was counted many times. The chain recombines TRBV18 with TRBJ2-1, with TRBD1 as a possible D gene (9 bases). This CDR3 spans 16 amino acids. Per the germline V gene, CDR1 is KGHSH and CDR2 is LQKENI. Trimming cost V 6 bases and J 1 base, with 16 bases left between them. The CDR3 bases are TGTGCCAGCTCCACAGGGGGCGGGAGGTCCTACAATGAGCAGTTCTTC. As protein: CASSTGGGRSYNEQFF.

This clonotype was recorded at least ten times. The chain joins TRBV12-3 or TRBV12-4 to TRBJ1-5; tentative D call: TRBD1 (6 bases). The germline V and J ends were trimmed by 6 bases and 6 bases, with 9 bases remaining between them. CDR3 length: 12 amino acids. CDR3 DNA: TGTGCCAGCAGAAACAGGGCTCAGCCCCAGCATTTT. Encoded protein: CASRNRAQPQHF.

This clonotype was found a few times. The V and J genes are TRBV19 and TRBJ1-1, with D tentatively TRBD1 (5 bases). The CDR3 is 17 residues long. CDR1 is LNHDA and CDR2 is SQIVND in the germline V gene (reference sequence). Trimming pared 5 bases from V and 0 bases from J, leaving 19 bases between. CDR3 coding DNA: TGTGCCAGTAGTTTTCGACACCCGGGGGTTATGAACACTGAAGCTTTCTTT. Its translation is CASSFRHPGVMNTEAFF.

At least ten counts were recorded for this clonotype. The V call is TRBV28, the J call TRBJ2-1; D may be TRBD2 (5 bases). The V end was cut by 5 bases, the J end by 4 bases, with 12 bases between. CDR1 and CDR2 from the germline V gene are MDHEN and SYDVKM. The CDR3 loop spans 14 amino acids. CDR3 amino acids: CASSPPRRYNEQFF. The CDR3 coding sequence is TGTGCCAGCAGTCCCCCCCGGAGGTACAATGAGCAGTTCTTC.

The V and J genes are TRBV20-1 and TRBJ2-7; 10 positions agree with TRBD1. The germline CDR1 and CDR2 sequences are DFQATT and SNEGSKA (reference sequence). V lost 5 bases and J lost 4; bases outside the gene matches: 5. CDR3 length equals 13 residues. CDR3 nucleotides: TGCAGTGCTGGGGGACAGGGGTTTTACGAGCAGTACTTC. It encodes CSAGGQGFYEQYF.

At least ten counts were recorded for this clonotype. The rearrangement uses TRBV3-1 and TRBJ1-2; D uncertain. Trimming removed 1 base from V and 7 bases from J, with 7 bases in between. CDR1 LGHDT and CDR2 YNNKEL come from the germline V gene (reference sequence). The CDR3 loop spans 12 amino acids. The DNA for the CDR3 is TGTGCCAGCAGCCAAGCGAAGGGTGGCTACACCTTC. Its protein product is CASSQAKGGYTF.

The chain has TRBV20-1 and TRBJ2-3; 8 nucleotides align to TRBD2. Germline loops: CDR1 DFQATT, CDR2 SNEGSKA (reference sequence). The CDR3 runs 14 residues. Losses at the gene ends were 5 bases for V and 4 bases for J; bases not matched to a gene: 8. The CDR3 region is CSAGWAGGPDTQYF. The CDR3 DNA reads TGCAGTGCTGGGTGGGCGGGAGGCCCAGATACGCAGTATTTT.

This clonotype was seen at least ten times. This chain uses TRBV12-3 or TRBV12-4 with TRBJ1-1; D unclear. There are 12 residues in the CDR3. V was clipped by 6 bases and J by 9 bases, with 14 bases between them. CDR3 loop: CASRSSFSQAFF. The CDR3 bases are TGTGCCAGCAGGTCATCCTTTTCTCAAGCTTTCTTT.

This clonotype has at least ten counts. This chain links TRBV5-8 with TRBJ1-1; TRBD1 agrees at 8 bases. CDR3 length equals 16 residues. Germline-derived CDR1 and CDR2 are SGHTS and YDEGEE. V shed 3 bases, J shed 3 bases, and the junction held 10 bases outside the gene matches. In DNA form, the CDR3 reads TGTGCCAGCAGCTCCAATGGACAGGGAAGGGACACTGAAGCTTTCTTT. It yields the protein CASSSNGQGRDTEAFF.

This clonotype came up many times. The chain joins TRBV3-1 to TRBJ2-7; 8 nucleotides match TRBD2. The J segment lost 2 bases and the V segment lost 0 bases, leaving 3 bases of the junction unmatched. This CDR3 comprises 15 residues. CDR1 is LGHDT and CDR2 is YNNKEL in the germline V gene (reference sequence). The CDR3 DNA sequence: TGTGCCAGCAGCCAAGATTTCGGGAGGGCCTACGAGCAGTACTTC. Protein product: CASSQDFGRAYEQYF.

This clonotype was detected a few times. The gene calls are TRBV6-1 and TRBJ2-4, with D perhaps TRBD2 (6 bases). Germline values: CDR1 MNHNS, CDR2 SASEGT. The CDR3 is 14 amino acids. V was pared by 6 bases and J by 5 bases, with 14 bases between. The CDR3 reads CASRWDLSQNIQYF. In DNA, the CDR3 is TGTGCCAGCAGGTGGGACTTATCGCAAAACATTCAGTACTTC.

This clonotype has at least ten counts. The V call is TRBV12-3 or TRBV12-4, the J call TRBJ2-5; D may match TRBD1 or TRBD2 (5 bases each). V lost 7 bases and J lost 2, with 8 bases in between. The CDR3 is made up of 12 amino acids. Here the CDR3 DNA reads TGTGCCAGCATGGGGGTACAAGAGACCCAGTACTTC. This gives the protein CASMGVQETQYF.

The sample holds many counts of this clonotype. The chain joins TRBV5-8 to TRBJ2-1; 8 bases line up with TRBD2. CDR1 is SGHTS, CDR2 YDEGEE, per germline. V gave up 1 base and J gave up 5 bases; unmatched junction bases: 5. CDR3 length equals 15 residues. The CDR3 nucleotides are TGTGCCAGCAGCTTGTATCAAGCGGGAGACAATGAGCAGTTCTTC. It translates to CASSLYQAGDNEQFF.